This TCR beta chain derives from a study of molecular identifiers for immune sequencing clone quantification. TCRdb passed the PCR reads through MiXCR, listing each CDR3 protein once. The sample carries a few hundred thousand distinct CDR3 sequences, 24% recorded once. Sequencing was performed on naive CD8+ T cells from blood, with Jurkat cell RNA spiked in. Subset given: FACS-sorted CD8+CD4-CCR7+CD45RA+ naive T cells. The sequence was collected from a human donor in good health. Some libraries in this study had Jurkat cell RNA spiked in.

The CDR3 region is CASSYREETQYF. The CDR3 region has the DNA TGTGCCAGCAGCTACCGAGAAGAGACCCAGTACTTC. This rearrangement joins TRBV13 to TRBJ2-5, with D hard to call. V lost 4 bases and J lost 3, with 6 bases in between. CDR1 is PRHDT, CDR2 FYEKMQ, per germline (reference sequence). This CDR3 is built from 12 residues.